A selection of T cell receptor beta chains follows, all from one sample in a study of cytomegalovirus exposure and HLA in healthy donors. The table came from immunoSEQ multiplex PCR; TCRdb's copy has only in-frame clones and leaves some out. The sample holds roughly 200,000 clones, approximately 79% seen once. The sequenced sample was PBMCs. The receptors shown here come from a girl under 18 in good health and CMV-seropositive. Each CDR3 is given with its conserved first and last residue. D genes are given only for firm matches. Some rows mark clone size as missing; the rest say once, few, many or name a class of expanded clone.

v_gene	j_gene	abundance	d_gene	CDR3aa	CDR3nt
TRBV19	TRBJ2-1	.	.	CASSILAPIGEQFF	TGTGCCAGTAGTATATTAGCCCCGATAGGTGAGCAGTTCTTC
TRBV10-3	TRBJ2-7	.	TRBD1	CAIRGTGGEQYF	TGTGCCATCAGGGGGACAGGGGGGGAGCAGTACTTC
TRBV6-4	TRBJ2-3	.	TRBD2	CASSVASGGAIDTQYF	TGTGCCAGCAGTGTGGCTAGCGGGGGGGCTATAGATACGCAGTATTTT
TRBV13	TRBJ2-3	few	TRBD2	CASSPALAGADTQYF	TGTGCCAGCAGCCCCGCCTTAGCGGGGGCAGATACGCAGTATTTT
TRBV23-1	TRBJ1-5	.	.	CASSQLRGTQPQHF	TGCGCCAGCAGTCAATTGCGGGGAACCCAGCCCCAGCATTTT
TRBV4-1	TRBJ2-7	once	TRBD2	CASSRGTSGAPYEQYF	TGCGCCAGCAGCCGGGGGACTAGCGGGGCCCCCTACGAGCAGTACTTC
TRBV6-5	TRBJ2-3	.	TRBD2	CASRLAGGRTDTQYF	TGTGCCAGCAGGCTAGCGGGGGGCCGCACAGATACGCAGTATTTT
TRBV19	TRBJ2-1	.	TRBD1	CASSIDFRDRYNEQFF	TGTGCCAGTAGTATAGATTTTCGGGACAGATACAATGAGCAGTTCTTC
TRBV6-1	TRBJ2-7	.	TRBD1	CAIASGQGYEQYF	TGTGCCATAGCCTCGGGACAGGGCTACGAGCAGTACTTC
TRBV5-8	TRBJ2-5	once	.	CASSLVLAQTPPYF	TGTGCCAGCAGCTTGGTGTTAGCTCAAACCCCGCCCTACTTC